Listed below are T cell receptor beta chains from one sample, sequenced in a study of T cells in Graves' hyperthyroidism and ophthalmopathy. Via MiXCR, TCRdb re-called the multiplex PCR reads, giving one row per CDR3 protein. The data show 750,000 to 900,000 distinct CDR3 sequences, with about 38% seen just once and 8.9% held by the top ten. The sample comprised blood. These receptor sequences come from a man aged 18-30 years with Graves' hyperthyroidism. Each CDR3 is given with its conserved first and last residue. A D gene is named only where the DNA matches it firmly. Part of the rows lack a size; the others show once, few, many or a class for expanded clones.

TRBV6-5,TRBJ1-5,-,-,CASTPGGAGNQPQHF,TGTGCCAGCACCCCGGGGGGCGCGGGCAATCAGCCCCAGCATTTT
TRBV19,TRBJ1-5,-,-,CASSIIVGTRTNQPQHF,TGTGCCAGTAGTATAATCGTCGGGACACGAACTAATCAGCCCCAGCATTTT
TRBV14,TRBJ1-4,many,-,CASSQDRNEKLFF,TGTGCCAGCAGCCAAGATCGAAATGAAAAACTGTTTTTT
TRBV7-9,TRBJ2-2,many,TRBD1,CASSLGQVGTGELFF,TGTGCCAGCAGCCTCGGACAGGTTGGCACCGGGGAGCTGTTTTTT
TRBV29-1,TRBJ2-5,many,-,CSVEDSLTQETQYF,TGCAGCGTTGAAGATTCTTTGACCCAAGAGACCCAGTACTTC
TRBV29-1,TRBJ2-5,few,TRBD2,CSPGLAGQTQYF,TGCAGCCCGGGACTAGCGGGGCAGACCCAGTACTTC
TRBV10-3,TRBJ1-2,-,-,CATPASDSGGHGYTF,TGTGCCACCCCCGCCTCAGACAGTGGGGGACATGGCTACACCTTC
TRBV7-2,TRBJ2-7,once,TRBD2,CASSYSPSGSFDEQYF,TGTGCCAGCAGTTACTCACCTAGCGGGAGTTTTGACGAGCAGTACTTC
TRBV5-6,TRBJ2-2,few,-,CASSLFRVDTGELFF,TGTGCCAGCAGCTTGTTCAGGGTGGACACCGGGGAGCTGTTTTTT
TRBV7-2,TRBJ1-1,-,TRBD1,CASSPGGTGNNEAFF,TGTGCCAGCAGCCCCGGTGGGACAGGGAACAATGAAGCTTTCTTT
TRBV10-2,TRBJ2-7,-,-,CASSGPGGLYEQYF,TGTGCCAGCAGCGGACCTGGCGGACTCTACGAGCAGTACTTC
TRBV20-1,TRBJ2-5,-,-,CSASQGYRETQYF,TGCAGTGCCTCACAAGGGTATAGAGAGACCCAGTACTTC
TRBV25-1,TRBJ2-7,-,TRBD1,CASSQDQRQGNYEQYF,TGTGCCAGCAGCCAAGATCAGCGACAGGGTAACTACGAGCAGTACTTC
TRBV29-1,TRBJ1-1,-,-,CSAKGTYEAFF,TGCAGCGCAAAGGGGACGTATGAAGCTTTCTTT
TRBV15,TRBJ2-7,many,-,CATSRDRGFSGYEQYF,TGTGCCACCAGCAGAGATAGGGGCTTCTCGGGCTACGAGCAGTACTTC
TRBV7-2,TRBJ1-1,few,-,CASSYLTSVNTEAFF,TGTGCCAGCAGTTACCTGACGTCCGTGAACACTGAAGCTTTCTTT
TRBV30,TRBJ2-6,many,-,CAWSFLSGANVLTF,TGTGCCTGGAGTTTTCTCTCTGGGGCCAACGTCCTGACTTTC
TRBV29-1,TRBJ1-4,-,TRBD1,CSVARDSWTEKLFF,TGCAGCGTTGCCCGGGACAGTTGGACTGAAAAACTGTTTTTT
TRBV7-2,TRBJ2-7,few,TRBD2,CASSFSGGPYEQYF,TGTGCCAGCAGCTTTAGCGGGGGTCCCTACGAGCAGTACTTC
TRBV27,TRBJ2-7,once,-,CASSANPNSYEQYF,TGTGCCAGCAGCGCAAACCCCAATAGCTACGAGCAGTACTTC
TRBV11-1,TRBJ2-3,-,-,CASNHRGTDTQYF,TGTGCCAGCAACCACAGGGGCACAGATACGCAGTATTTT
TRBV7-9,TRBJ2-7,-,-,CASSNRAGAYEQYF,TGTGCCAGCAGCAACCGGGCAGGGGCTTACGAGCAGTACTTC
TRBV11-2,TRBJ2-5,many,-,CASSDQADQYF,TGTGCCAGCAGCGACCAGGCGGACCAGTACTTC
TRBV12-3/TRBV12-4,TRBJ1-5,many,-,CASSTGTSNQPQHF,TGTGCCAGCAGTACAGGGACTAGCAATCAGCCCCAGCATTTT
TRBV29-1,TRBJ2-5,many,TRBD2,CSVEGETSGFQETQYF,TGCAGCGTTGAGGGGGAGACTAGCGGGTTCCAAGAGACCCAGTACTTC
TRBV13,TRBJ2-7,few,TRBD2,CASSLGLAGGLVSEQYF,TGTGCCAGCAGCTTAGGACTAGCGGGAGGTTTGGTTTCCGAGCAGTACTTC
TRBV7-7,TRBJ2-2,-,TRBD1,CASSLSQGVTGELFF,TGTGCTAGCAGCCTATCCCAGGGGGTTACCGGGGAGCTGTTTTTT
TRBV2,TRBJ2-5,-,-,CASSATVGETQYF,TGTGCCAGCAGTGCGACAGTCGGGGAGACCCAGTACTTC
TRBV7-3,TRBJ1-6,many,-,CASSFTGPYSPLHF,TGTGCCAGCAGCTTTACGGGCCCTTATTCACCCCTCCACTTT
TRBV7-9,TRBJ1-4,-,-,CASSPLGGGTNEKLFF,TGTGCCAGCAGCCCCCTAGGCGGGGGGACTAATGAAAAACTGTTTTTT
TRBV20-1,TRBJ2-7,-,-,CSARGFEGEPYEQYF,TGCAGTGCTAGAGGGTTCGAGGGGGAACCCTACGAGCAGTACTTC
TRBV29-1,TRBJ2-7,-,TRBD2,CSVLASGMGELYF,TGCAGCGTTCTGGCGAGCGGGATGGGGGAGCTGTACTTC
TRBV2,TRBJ2-7,-,TRBD2,CASGIGPSGSHEQYF,TGTGCCAGCGGCATAGGGCCTAGCGGGAGCCACGAGCAGTACTTC
TRBV6-5,TRBJ2-7,-,-,CASTPRINAYEQYF,TGTGCCAGCACTCCACGGATTAACGCCTACGAGCAGTACTTC
TRBV9,TRBJ1-1,-,TRBD1,CASSEASDRVNTEAFF,TGTGCCAGCAGCGAAGCGTCGGACAGGGTGAACACTGAAGCTTTCTTT
TRBV12-3/TRBV12-4,TRBJ2-7,many,-,CASSLGVEQYF,TGTGCCAGCAGCTTAGGGGTCGAGCAGTACTTC
TRBV25-1,TRBJ1-5,-,-,CASRDGIQPQHF,TGTGCCAGCAGAGATGGGATACAGCCCCAGCATTTT
TRBV9,TRBJ2-5,-,-,CASSPRIATPPETQYF,TGTGCCAGCAGCCCCCGAATAGCGACTCCTCCGGAGACCCAGTACTTC
TRBV2,TRBJ1-1,many,-,CASSPGRVAFF,TGTGCCAGTTCCCCAGGGAGGGTAGCTTTCTTT
TRBV15,TRBJ1-4,many,TRBD1,CATSLTGTANEKLFF,TGTGCCACCAGCCTCACCGGGACAGCGAATGAAAAACTGTTTTTT
TRBV5-1,TRBJ2-3,-,TRBD1,CASSVDRARADTQYF,TGCGCCAGCAGCGTGGACAGGGCGAGGGCAGATACGCAGTATTTT
TRBV20-1,TRBJ2-5,once,TRBD2,CSARGELAGGPGYF,TGCAGTGCTAGAGGGGAGCTAGCGGGGGGACCTGGTTACTTC
TRBV29-1,TRBJ1-4,-,TRBD1,CSVVGTGATNEKLFF,TGCAGCGTTGTAGGGACAGGGGCAACTAATGAAAAACTGTTTTTT
TRBV4-1,TRBJ2-5,-,-,CASSQQRGEGETQYF,TGTGCCAGCAGCCAACAAAGGGGGGAAGGGGAGACCCAGTACTTC
TRBV7-2,TRBJ1-3,-,-,CASSFDASPGNTIYF,TGTGCCAGCAGCTTTGACGCTAGCCCTGGAAACACCATATATTTT
TRBV12-3/TRBV12-4,TRBJ1-3,-,-,CASTADTGNTIYF,TGTGCCAGCACCGCGGACACTGGAAACACCATATATTTT
TRBV10-1,TRBJ2-7,-,TRBD1,CASSYRRQGWNEQYF,TGTGCCAGCAGTTACAGGAGACAGGGGTGGAACGAGCAGTACTTC
TRBV7-2,TRBJ2-7,-,TRBD2,CASSPGTRHEQYF,TGTGCCAGCAGCCCCGGGACTAGGCACGAGCAGTACTTC
TRBV15,TRBJ1-2,few,-,CATSRDSAARGYTF,TGTGCCACCAGCAGAGATTCGGCAGCTCGGGGCTACACCTTC
TRBV2,TRBJ2-7,-,TRBD1,CASTYGTVAYEQYF,TGTGCCAGCACCTACGGGACAGTGGCTTACGAGCAGTACTTC